The 2 T cell receptor beta chains given below trace back to one sample, sequenced in a study of PD-L1 blockade in urothelial cancer. The table came from immunoSEQ multiplex PCR; TCRdb's copy has only in-frame clones and leaves some out. The data show roughly 100,000 clones, less than 85% seen once. Noted time point: peripheral blood 6 weeks after treatment start. The sequenced sample was PBMCs, obtained around atezolizumab (anti-PD-L1) treatment. The receptors stem from a man aged 70 or older with urothelial cancer.

The table lists this clone with a few counts. V and J are TRBV5-1 and TRBJ2-3; 10 bases fit TRBD2. V lost 3 bases, J lost 6 bases, and 4 bases stayed unmatched. The CDR3 extends over 14 amino acids. Germline CDR1 is SGHRS and CDR2 is YFSETQ. Here the CDR3 DNA reads TGCGCCAGCAGCTGGAGCGGGAGGGACGATACGCAGTATTTT. This gives the protein CASSWSGRDDTQYF.

The chain employs TRBV11-2 and TRBJ2-1; 14 bases are shared with TRBD2. The trim removed 7 bases at V and 8 bases at J, leaving 7 bases unmatched. The germline V gene has CDR1 SGHAT and CDR2 FQNNGV. This CDR3 comprises 15 residues. The CDR3 protein is CASTGGLAGADEQFF. In nucleotides, the CDR3 is TGTGCCAGCACCGGGGGACTAGCGGGAGCCGATGAGCAGTTCTTC.